The source of this TCR beta chain is a study of OX40 agonist ivuxolimab in advanced cancers. The CDR3 is made up of 15 amino acids. CDR1 is MNHNY and CDR2 is SVGAGI in the germline V gene (reference sequence). V shed 2 bases and J 10 bases; nucleotides not matched to a gene: 9. Assay: immunoSEQ multiplex PCR; the TCRdb copy retains only in-frame clones and omits some. The sample consists of tens of thousands of clones, about 90% of them appearing once. The sequences come from CD4+ or CD8+ T cells sorted from blood, collected in a trial of the OX40 agonist ivuxolimab. V is TRBV6-6 and J is TRBJ2-1; the match to TRBD1 covers 9 bases. The receptor was isolated from an adult with an advanced solid tumor such as melanoma, head and neck, liver or kidney cancer. The chain's CDR3 is CASSYVTGGPPEQFF. As DNA, the CDR3 is TGTGCCAGCAGTTACGTGACAGGGGGTCCGCCGGAGCAGTTCTTC.